This T cell receptor (beta chain) was found in a study of T cell repertoires in cytomegalovirus infection. Study-wide context: CMV infection plus the matching HLA type was flagged by public TCR beta signatures. Study outcomes and limitations: Predominance within the ex vivo response was attributable to HLA-C-restricted CMV-specific TCR beta clonotypes.

Remarks on this clonotype: Its target is unknown.

Via MiXCR, TCRdb re-called the reads, giving one row per CDR3 protein. The data show hundreds of thousands of distinct CDR3 sequences, about 8.8% seen once. The TCR sequence derives from a human donor in good health (CMV status not recorded). Some clones in this sample may be carry-over from other donors' samples. Sequences were obtained from PBMCs.

CDR3 nucleotide sequence: TGTGCCAGTAGTAGAGTAAAAACCGGGACAGAAATTGGCTACACCTTC. The encoded protein is CASSRVKTGTEIGYTF. V and J are TRBV19 and TRBJ1-2; TRBD1 matches 7 bases. The V segment lost 4 bases and the J segment 7 bases; nucleotides outside the gene matches: 15. From germline, CDR1 is LNHDA and CDR2 SQIVND (reference sequence). The CDR3 consists of 16 residues.